Below, one TCR beta chain is given with its context. TCRdb's copy holds only in-frame clones and misses some; the assay was immunoSEQ multiplex PCR. The table has some 99,000 clones, 94% seen once. Trimming removed 4 bases from V and 6 bases from J; junction bases left unmatched: 16. The CDR3 runs 17 residues. From germline, CDR1 is SGHRS and CDR2 YFSETQ. The sample belongs to a study of OX40 agonist ivuxolimab in advanced cancers. Study-wide context: Eligibility admitted prior anti-PD-1, anti-PD-L1 or anti-CTLA-4 therapy; roughly 39% had some.

The receptor comes from an adult with an advanced solid tumor such as melanoma, head and neck, liver or kidney cancer. Sequencing used CD4+ or CD8+ T cells sorted from blood, obtained in a trial of the OX40 agonist ivuxolimab. V and J are TRBV5-1 and TRBJ2-7, with TRBD1 matching 10 bases. The CDR3 nucleotides are TGCGCCAGCAGCCCCGCCGGGACAGGGGTAGGGACGTTCGAGCAGTACTTC. Residues: CASSPAGTGVGTFEQYF.